One and the same sample provided the 27 T cell receptor beta chains below, sequenced in a study of monozygotic twins with inflammatory bowel disease. With the 5' RACE reads reprocessed, TCRdb shows one record per CDR3 protein and no DNA. Reported are 300,000 to 400,000 distinct CDR3 sequences; the ten largest clones contain 2% to 2.5%. The sequenced material came from blood. The receptors were sampled from a human donor with ulcerative colitis or Crohn's disease, or a healthy co-twin of an affected twin (not recorded which).

The chain carries TRBV12-3 or TRBV12-4 and TRBJ2-4; without DNA, the TCRdb call of TRBD1 cannot be checked. This CDR3 is built from 18 residues. The CDR3 spells CASSRGTGTFIAKNIQYF.

This rearrangement joins TRBV29-1 to TRBJ1-3; the D call of TRBD1 rests on TCRdb alone, since no DNA is present to check it. Germline CDR1 SQVTM, CDR2 ANQGSEA. This CDR3 contains 14 residues. The CDR3 loop is CSVEGGRVGNTIYF. The whole variable domain, remainder taken from reference TRBV29-1 and TRBJ1-3, is SAVISQKPSRDICQRGTSLTIQCQVDSQVTMMFWYRQQPGQSLTLIATANQGSEATYESGFVIDKFPISRPNLTFSTLTVSNMSPEDSSIYLCSVEGGRVGNTIYFGEGSWLTVV.

CDR3 residues: CASSLNRQAPNYGYTF. V usage is TRBV7-9 and J usage is TRBJ1-2; no DNA is available, so the TRBD1 call from TCRdb remains unchecked. The V gene's germline CDR1 is SEHNR and CDR2 FQNEAQ (reference sequence). The CDR3 runs 16 residues.

The chain joins TRBV4-1 to TRBJ1-2; checking the TCRdb D call of TRBD1 is not possible without DNA. CDR3 length: 14 residues. The germline V gene encodes CDR1 MGHRA and CDR2 YSYEKL. The CDR3 region is CASSQPGTGYGYTF.

The rearrangement joins TRBV29-1 to TRBJ2-3; TCRdb's assignment of TRBD1 cannot be checked, as there is no DNA. The CDR3 is 14 amino acids. The germline CDR1 and CDR2 sequences are SQVTM and ANQGSEA. CDR3 amino acids: CSVDTGTGTDTQYF.

This rearrangement joins TRBV5-6 to TRBJ1-5. Germline CDR1 and CDR2: SGHDT and YYEEEE. The CDR3 totals 13 residues. CDR3 residues: CASSLDRAQPQHF.

The chain uses TRBV10-3 and TRBJ1-3. CDR1 and CDR2 from the germline V gene are ENHRY and SYGVKD. CDR3 size: 16 residues. This chain's CDR3 is CAISESVLDSGNTIYF.

The gene calls are TRBV5-1 and TRBJ2-3; TCRdb lists TRBD2, though no DNA is available to test this call. CDR1 and CDR2 (germline): SGHRS, YFSETQ. CDR3 length equals 16 residues. The chain's CDR3 is CASSPGAGRNTDTQYF.

V and J are TRBV7-9 and TRBJ2-7; absent DNA, TCRdb's TRBD1 call cannot be checked. Germline V lookup: CDR1 SEHNR, CDR2 FQNEAQ (reference sequence). CDR3 length: 16 amino acids. The CDR3 is CASSLGFGTLTYEQYF.

The chain carries TRBV10-2 and TRBJ2-2; TCRdb names TRBD1, which stays unverified in the absence of DNA. Germline assignment: CDR1 WSHSY and CDR2 SAAADI. The CDR3 runs to 13 residues. CDR3: CASSGDRLGELFF.

This chain connects TRBV28 to TRBJ2-1; no DNA is available, so the TRBD2 call from TCRdb remains unchecked. The CDR3 covers 13 residues. Germline V gives CDR1 MDHEN, CDR2 SYDVKM. The CDR3: CASRPSGKYEQFF.

V and J are TRBV20-1 and TRBJ1-2. This CDR3 spans 16 amino acids. Germline V CDR1 and CDR2: DFQATT, SNEGSKA (reference sequence). The CDR3 loop reads CSARDRPSSSWRGYTF.

The chain links TRBV5-1 to TRBJ1-1; TCRdb indicates TRBD1, and absent DNA this call remains unverified. This CDR3 comprises 14 residues. CDR1 is SGHRS and CDR2 is YFSETQ in the germline V gene. The CDR3 reads CASSYPTGNTEAFF.

The chain couples TRBV18 to TRBJ1-5; TCRdb lists TRBD1, though no DNA is available to test this call. The CDR3 covers 16 residues. Germline V gene data show CDR1 as KGHSH and CDR2 as LQKENI. CDR3 residues: CASSPGGQGVNQPQHF.

The rearrangement joins TRBV5-1 to TRBJ1-1. Looked up from germline, CDR1 is SGHRS and CDR2 is YFSETQ. This CDR3 has 12 amino acids. This CDR3 reads CASSLAGLEAFF.

The V call is TRBV29-1, the J call TRBJ2-7; TCRdb gives TRBD2 as the D gene, but with no DNA this cannot be confirmed. The CDR3 totals 12 residues. Per the germline V gene, CDR1 is SQVTM and CDR2 is ANQGSEA. The CDR3 spells CSARGEAGEQYF.

The chain links TRBV27 to TRBJ1-4; TCRdb designates TRBD1, a call that cannot be tested without DNA. In germline, CDR1 is MNHEY, CDR2 SMNVEV (reference sequence). The CDR3 is made up of 17 amino acids. The chain's CDR3 is CASSFRKGMGANEKLFF.

The J gene is TRBJ2-1, the V gene TRBV7-6; without DNA, the TCRdb call of TRBD2 cannot be checked. This CDR3 is 12 amino acids long. The germline gives CDR1 SGHVS, CDR2 FNYEAQ. The CDR3 loop reads CASSTQRDEQFF.

The chain carries TRBV6-6 and TRBJ1-4. Germline CDR1 is MNHNY and CDR2 is SVGAGI (reference sequence). The CDR3 loop spans 13 amino acids. CDR3 loop: CASSYSGNEKLFF.

This chain joins TRBV12-3 or TRBV12-4 and TRBJ1-5; the TCRdb call, TRBD1, lacks DNA for checking. The CDR3 has 14 residues. CDR3 residues: CASSFGTVNQPQHF.

The rearrangement joins TRBV6-2 or TRBV6-3 to TRBJ1-1; TCRdb designates TRBD1, a call that cannot be tested without DNA. The germline CDR1 and CDR2 sequences are MNHEY and SVGEGT. The CDR3 has 15 amino acids. The CDR3 loop reads CASSYSFIWDSEAFF.

The chain has TRBV7-2 and TRBJ1-4; TCRdb proposes TRBD1, but this gene call is untestable without DNA. The germline CDR1 and CDR2 sequences are SGHTA and FQGNSA. CDR3 size: 15 residues. The CDR3 sequence is CASSLGDRDDEKLFF.

J is TRBJ2-6 and V is TRBV30; the D gene TCRdb calls, TRBD2, cannot be checked with no DNA. Germline values: CDR1 GTSNPN, CDR2 SVGIG (reference sequence). The CDR3 runs to 16 residues. The CDR3: CAWSYGRSSGANVLTF.

This chain connects TRBV13 to TRBJ1-5; as DNA is missing, the TRBD1 call by TCRdb cannot be tested. Germline V lookup: CDR1 PRHDT, CDR2 FYEKMQ (reference sequence). CDR3 length: 13 amino acids. CDR3 protein: CASGKGSNQPQHF.

The chain recombines TRBV21-1 with TRBJ2-2. TRBV21-1 is reported as a pseudogene. The CDR3 loop spans 15 amino acids. CDR3 region: CASSKVRGNAGELFF.

The V and J genes are TRBV19 and TRBJ1-2; TCRdb indicates TRBD1, and absent DNA this call remains unverified. This CDR3 has 14 amino acids. From germline, CDR1 is LNHDA and CDR2 SQIVND (reference sequence). CDR3 in amino acids: CASSTEHRTGRYTF.

This chain uses TRBV7-2 with TRBJ1-2; the D call of TRBD1 rests on TCRdb alone, since no DNA is present to check it. Germline CDR1 is SGHTA and CDR2 is FQGNSA. The CDR3 is 15 residues long. CDR3 loop: CASSLAGPPGRGYTF. Based on the CDR3 plus reference TRBV7-2 and TRBJ1-2, the full variable domain is GAGVSQSPSNKVTEKGKDVELRCDPISGHTALYWYRQSLGQGLEFLIYFQGNSAPDKSGLPSDRFSAERTGGSVSTLTIQRTQQEDSAVYLCASSLAGPPGRGYTFGSGTRLTVV.